One and the same sample provided the 19 T cell receptor beta chains below, sequenced in a study of blood T cell repertoires in COVID-19. Some clones are missing from TCRdb's copy, which holds only in-frame ones; the method was immunoSEQ multiplex PCR. This sample carries 41,000 or so clones, around 90% of them seen once, and the ten largest clones take approximately 4.6%. The specimen sequenced was peripheral blood. Receptor source: a man aged 55 to 69 with acute or convalescent COVID-19.

Here the CDR3 reads CASSQDRTSGVLQETQYF. Written as DNA, the CDR3 is TGTGCCAGCAGCCAAGATAGGACTAGCGGGGTATTGCAAGAGACCCAGTACTTC. The chain couples TRBV4-2 to TRBJ2-5; 12 positions match TRBD2. V lost 0 bases to trimming and J lost 2 bases; unmatched junction nucleotides: 7. The CDR3 is made up of 18 amino acids. Germline lookup yields CDR1 LGHNA and CDR2 YNFKEQ.

The V and J genes are TRBV29-1 and TRBJ2-1; 13 bases map to TRBD2. With V trimmed by 3 bases and J by 5 bases, 10 bases remained unmatched. Germline V lookup: CDR1 SQVTM, CDR2 ANQGSEA. This CDR3 spans 17 amino acids. For the CDR3, the DNA is TGCAGCGTTGACCGGACTAGCGGGGGACGGAGGGACAATGAGCAGTTCTTC. Translated, it gives CSVDRTSGGRRDNEQFF.

The rearrangement links TRBV24-1 to TRBJ2-7; 10 bases are shared with TRBD1. The V gene end was trimmed by 3 bases and the J gene end by 7 bases; junction bases not matched to a gene: 11. The CDR3 is made up of 16 amino acids. Germline V gene data show CDR1 as KGHDR and CDR2 as SFDVKD. The CDR3 DNA reads TGTGCCACCAGTGATGTTAGGACAGGGGGGATGGAGGAGCAGTACTTC. It codes for CATSDVRTGGMEEQYF.

This rearrangement joins TRBV30 to TRBJ1-4; 7 positions match TRBD1. Germline V gene lookup returns CDR1 GTSNPN and CDR2 SVGIG (reference sequence). The ends lost 5 bases at V and 8 bases at J; junction bases unmatched: 8. The CDR3 is made up of 13 amino acids. CDR3 coding DNA: TGTGCCTGGGGACAGGAACTGATAGAAAAACTGTTTTTT. Its translation is CAWGQELIEKLFF.

V and J are TRBV2 and TRBJ2-7, with 9 nucleotides matching TRBD2. CDR3 length: 15 residues. CDR1 is SNHLY and CDR2 is FYNNEI in the germline V gene. V gave up 4 bases and J gave up 0 bases; unmatched junction bases: 4. The CDR3 nucleotides read TGTGCCAGCAGTGTCAGCGGGGGGATCTCCTACGAGCAGTACTTC. Protein: CASSVSGGISYEQYF.

The rearrangement links TRBV7-8 to TRBJ1-1; 7 bases match TRBD1. CDR3 length: 17 residues. The germline V gene has CDR1 SGHVS and CDR2 FQNEAQ. Unmatched junction bases numbered 14, after V lost 2 bases and J lost 5 bases. The CDR3 reads CASSLMGSRDSGTEAFF. The CDR3 nucleotides are TGTGCCAGCAGCTTAATGGGGTCCCGGGACAGTGGGACTGAAGCTTTCTTT.

The chain couples TRBV19 to TRBJ2-5; 7 positions agree with TRBD2. Trimming removed 3 bases from V and 4 bases from J; junction bases left unmatched: 2. Germline CDR1 is LNHDA and CDR2 is SQIVND (reference sequence). The CDR3 length is 13 residues. Here the CDR3 reads CASSMGGGETQYF. DNA for the CDR3: TGTGCCAGTAGTATGGGGGGGGGAGAGACCCAGTACTTC.

The chain is built from TRBV19 and TRBJ1-5; no clear D gene. The germline V and J ends were trimmed by 3 bases and 3 bases, with 15 bases remaining between them. Per germline, CDR1 LNHDA and CDR2 SQIVND (reference sequence). The CDR3 totals 16 residues. CDR3 sequence reads: CASSILSGLINQPQHF. DNA for the CDR3: TGTGCCAGTAGTATCTTATCCGGACTGATCAATCAGCCCCAGCATTTT.

The chain couples TRBV10-3 to TRBJ1-5; D remains unclear. Per the germline V gene, CDR1 is ENHRY and CDR2 is SYGVKD. The CDR3 has 13 residues. The V gene lost 0 bases and the J gene lost 10 bases, with 10 bases spanning the gap. CDR3 sequence reads: CAISESQASPQHF. In nucleotides, the CDR3 is TGTGCCATCAGTGAGTCGCAAGCTTCTCCCCAGCATTTT.

The J gene is TRBJ1-3, the V gene TRBV2, with a possible D match to TRBD1 (6 bases). This CDR3 has 14 amino acids. Trimming left V 6 bases short and J 1 base short, with 10 bases between. Per the germline V gene, CDR1 is SNHLY and CDR2 is FYNNEI. The CDR3 here is CASRSQGSGNTIYF. The CDR3 coding sequence is TGTGCCAGCAGATCACAGGGATCTGGAAACACCATATATTTT.

This clone occurred a few times. The chain is built from TRBV19 and TRBJ1-2; 8 bases fit TRBD1. From germline, CDR1 is LNHDA and CDR2 SQIVND (reference sequence). V lost 7 bases and J lost 4; bases outside the gene matches: 8. The CDR3 sequence is 14 residues long. In nucleotides, the CDR3 is TGTGCCAGTACCCGGACAGGGAATATCTATGGCTACACCTTC. Its translation: CASTRTGNIYGYTF.

This clone was observed a single time. The rearrangement uses TRBV2 and TRBJ1-4; 8 positions agree with TRBD1. V shed 3 bases and J 2 bases; nucleotides not matched to a gene: 11. There are 18 residues in the CDR3. The V gene's germline CDR1 is SNHLY and CDR2 FYNNEI. The CDR3 DNA reads as TGTGCCAGCAGTGAGGACAGGGAGAATAGTGCCACTAATGAAAAACTGTTTTTT. Translation gives CASSEDRENSATNEKLFF.

A few counts support this clone. The J gene is TRBJ2-1, the V gene TRBV30; a weak D match, TRBD2 (6 bases). The CDR3 covers 12 residues. Germline CDR1 reads GTSNPN; CDR2 reads SVGIG (reference sequence). The V gene lost 0 bases and the J gene lost 10 bases, with 10 bases spanning the gap. CDR3: CAWSVRRDEQFF. The CDR3 coding sequence is TGTGCCTGGAGTGTACGGAGGGACGAGCAGTTCTTC. Complete variable domain (other parts from reference TRBV30 and TRBJ2-1): SQTIHQWPATLVQPVGSPLSLECTVEGTSNPNLYWYRQAAGRGLQLLFYSVGIGQISSEVPQNLSASRPQDRQFILSSKKLLLSDSGFYLCAWSVRRDEQFFGPGTRLTVL.

This chain links TRBV3-1 (or the pseudogene TRBV3-2) with TRBJ1-2; no reliable D call. The V and J ends lost 0 bases and 4 bases respectively, with 6 bases between them. This CDR3 has 13 amino acids. Germline V gene data show CDR1 as LGHDT and CDR2 as YNNKEL (reference sequence). The CDR3 reads CASSQDPGYGYTF. The CDR3 DNA follows: TGTGCCAGCAGCCAAGATCCGGGCTATGGCTACACCTTC.

This clone has a handful of counts. J is TRBJ1-2 and V is TRBV19; 8 bases map to TRBD1. There are 15 residues in the CDR3. Trimming at V came to 5 bases and at J to 8 bases, leaving 13 bases not matched to a gene. In germline, CDR1 is LNHDA, CDR2 SQIVND (reference sequence). This CDR3 is CASSPRTGTYWGYTF. CDR3 sequence (DNA): TGTGCCAGTAGTCCCCGGACAGGGACATACTGGGGCTACACCTTC. Full variable domain (missing parts from reference TRBV19 and TRBJ1-2): DGGITQSPKYLFRKEGQNVTLSCEQNLNHDAMYWYRQDPGQGLRLIYYSQIVNDFQKGDIAEGYSVSREKKESFPLTVTSAQKNPTAFYLCASSPRTGTYWGYTFGSGTRLTVV.

The chain uses TRBV11-2 and TRBJ2-7; 9 nucleotides match TRBD1. After removal of 5 bases from V and 4 bases from J, the junction contained 9 bases not matched to a gene. The CDR3 is 15 residues long. Germline V CDR1 and CDR2: SGHAT, FQNNGV. CDR3 nucleotide sequence: TGTGCCAGCAGCCATCTCCGGGACAGGGTATACGAGCAGTACTTC. This translates into CASSHLRDRVYEQYF.

Only a few counts were recorded for this clone. The chain joins TRBV20-1 to TRBJ2-1; weak D call: TRBD1 (5 bases). Per germline, CDR1 DFQATT and CDR2 SNEGSKA (reference sequence). Trimming cost V 4 bases and J 3 bases, with 13 bases left between them. The CDR3 is made up of 14 amino acids. The CDR3 nucleotides are TGCAGTGCTATTGAAGGGGTAAGCTACAATGAGCAGTTCTTC. It translates to CSAIEGVSYNEQFF.

The rearrangement uses TRBV7-8 and TRBJ1-6; D is uncertain. V gave up 4 bases and J gave up 4 bases, with 8 bases separating them. Germline CDR1 SGHVS, CDR2 FQNEAQ. CDR3 size: 14 residues. CDR3 bases: TGTGCCAGCAGCTACACAGATTATAATTCACCCCTCCACTTT. Translating it yields CASSYTDYNSPLHF. Full variable domain (outside the CDR3, taken from reference TRBV7-8 and TRBJ1-6): GAGVSQSPRYKVAKRGQDVALRCDPISGHVSLFWYQQALGQGPEFLTYFQNEAQLDKSGLPSDRFFAERPEGSVSTLKIQRTQQEDSAVYLCASSYTDYNSPLHFGNGTRLTVT.

The V call is TRBV9, the J call TRBJ2-3, with TRBD2 matching over 10 bases. The CDR3 totals 16 residues. J gave up 6 bases and V 2 bases, and 9 bases lay outside the gene matches. Germline V gene data show CDR1 as SGDLS and CDR2 as YYNGEE. The CDR3 loop is CASSVLSGGAYDTQYF. In DNA form, the CDR3 reads TGTGCCAGCAGCGTCCTAAGCGGGGGGGCGTACGATACGCAGTATTTT.